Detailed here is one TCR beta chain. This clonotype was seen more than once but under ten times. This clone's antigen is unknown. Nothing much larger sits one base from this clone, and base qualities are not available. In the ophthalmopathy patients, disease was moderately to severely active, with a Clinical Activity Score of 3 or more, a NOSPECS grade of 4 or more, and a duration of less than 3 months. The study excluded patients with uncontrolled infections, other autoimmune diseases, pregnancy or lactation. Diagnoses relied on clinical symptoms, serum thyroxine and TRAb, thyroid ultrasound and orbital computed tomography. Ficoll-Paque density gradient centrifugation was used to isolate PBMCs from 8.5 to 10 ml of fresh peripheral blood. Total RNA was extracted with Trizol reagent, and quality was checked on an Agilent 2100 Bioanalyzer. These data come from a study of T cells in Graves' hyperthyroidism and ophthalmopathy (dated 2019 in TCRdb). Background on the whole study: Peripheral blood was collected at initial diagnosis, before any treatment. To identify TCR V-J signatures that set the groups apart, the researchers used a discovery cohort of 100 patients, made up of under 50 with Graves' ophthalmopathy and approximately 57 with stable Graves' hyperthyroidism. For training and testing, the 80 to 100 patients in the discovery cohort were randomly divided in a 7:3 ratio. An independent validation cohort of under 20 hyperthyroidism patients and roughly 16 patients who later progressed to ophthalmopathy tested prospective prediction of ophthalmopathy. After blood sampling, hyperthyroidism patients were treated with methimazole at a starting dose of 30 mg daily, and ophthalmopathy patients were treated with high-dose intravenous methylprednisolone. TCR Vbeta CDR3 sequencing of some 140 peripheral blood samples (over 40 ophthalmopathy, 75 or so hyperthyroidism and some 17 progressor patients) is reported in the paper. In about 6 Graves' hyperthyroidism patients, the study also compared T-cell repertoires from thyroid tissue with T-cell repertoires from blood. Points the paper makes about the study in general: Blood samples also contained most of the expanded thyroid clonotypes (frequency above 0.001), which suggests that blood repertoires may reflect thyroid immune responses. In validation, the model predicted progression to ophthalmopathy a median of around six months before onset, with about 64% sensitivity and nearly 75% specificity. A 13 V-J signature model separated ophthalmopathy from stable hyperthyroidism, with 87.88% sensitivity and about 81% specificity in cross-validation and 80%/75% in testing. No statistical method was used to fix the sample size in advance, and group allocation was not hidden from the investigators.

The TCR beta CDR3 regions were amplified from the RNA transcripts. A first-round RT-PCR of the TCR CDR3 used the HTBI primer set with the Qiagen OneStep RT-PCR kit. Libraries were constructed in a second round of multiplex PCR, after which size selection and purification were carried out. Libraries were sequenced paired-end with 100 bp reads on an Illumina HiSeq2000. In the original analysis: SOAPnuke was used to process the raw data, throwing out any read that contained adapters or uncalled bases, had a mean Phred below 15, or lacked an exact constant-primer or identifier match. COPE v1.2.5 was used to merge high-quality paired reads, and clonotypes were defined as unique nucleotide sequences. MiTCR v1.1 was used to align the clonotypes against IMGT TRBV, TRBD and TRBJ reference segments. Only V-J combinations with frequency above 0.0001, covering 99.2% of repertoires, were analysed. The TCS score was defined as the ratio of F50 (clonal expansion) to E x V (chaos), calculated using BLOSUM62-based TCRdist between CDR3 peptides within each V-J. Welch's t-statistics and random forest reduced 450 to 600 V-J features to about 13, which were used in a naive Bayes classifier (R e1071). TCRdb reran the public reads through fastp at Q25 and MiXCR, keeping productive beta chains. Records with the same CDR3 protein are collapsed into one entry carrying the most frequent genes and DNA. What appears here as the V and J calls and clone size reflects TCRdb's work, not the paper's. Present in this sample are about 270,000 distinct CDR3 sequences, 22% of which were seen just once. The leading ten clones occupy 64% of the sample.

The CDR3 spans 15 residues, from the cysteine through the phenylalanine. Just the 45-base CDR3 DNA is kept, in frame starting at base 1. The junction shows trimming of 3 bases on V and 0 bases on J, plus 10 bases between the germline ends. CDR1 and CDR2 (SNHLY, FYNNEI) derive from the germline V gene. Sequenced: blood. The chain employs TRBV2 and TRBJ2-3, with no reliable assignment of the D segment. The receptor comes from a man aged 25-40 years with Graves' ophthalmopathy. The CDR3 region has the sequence CASSEVITSTDTQYF. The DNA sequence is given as TGTGCCAGCAGTGAGGTAATAACGAGCACAGATACGCAGTATTTT.